Listed below are T cell receptor beta chains from one sample, sequenced in a study of blood T cell repertoires in COVID-19. The assay was immunoSEQ multiplex PCR, and TCRdb's table has in-frame clones only and misses some. The table records hundreds of thousands of clones, 87% of them present only once. Sample: peripheral blood. These receptor sequences come from a woman in her 50s who had recovered from COVID-19. The CDR3 runs from the conserved cysteine through the conserved F or W. A D gene is named only where the DNA matches it firmly. Clone size is stated in some rows and not others, as once, few, many or a class when expanded.

>TRBJ2-1|.|TRBD2|TRBV7-6
TGTGCCAGCAGCTTAATAGTAGCGGGAGGGCCGGGATACAATGAGCAGTTCTTC
CASSLIVAGGPGYNEQFF
>TRBJ1-5|.|.|TRBV28
TGTGCCAGCAGCTCCTCAACAGGGAGTAATCAGCCCCAGCATTTT
CASSSSTGSNQPQHF
>TRBJ2-2|.|TRBD1|TRBV6-2/TRBV6-3
TGTGCCAGCAGTTATTGGACAGGGGGCGGCGGGGAGCTGTTTTTT
CASSYWTGGGGELFF
>TRBJ1-5|.|TRBD1|TRBV30
TGTGCCTGGAGTTCGGACAGGGGTTTGCCCCAGCATTTT
CAWSSDRGLPQHF
>TRBJ1-2|.|.|TRBV7-9
TGTGCCAGCAGACATTTACAGGTTAAGGACTATGGCTACACCTTC
CASRHLQVKDYGYTF
>TRBJ2-5|.|TRBD2|TRBV4-3
TGCGCCAGCAGCCAGGGCGAGCGGGGGGGCACGTCCCAGTACTTC
CASSQGERGGTSQYF
>TRBJ2-7|.|.|TRBV6-2/TRBV6-3
TGTGCCAGCAGTTACGGGCTACCCTACGAGCAGTACTTC
CASSYGLPYEQYF
>TRBJ1-5|.|.|TRBV6-5
TGTGCCAGCAGTTACGACAATTATCAGCCCCAGCATTTT
CASSYDNYQPQHF
>TRBJ2-6|.|.|TRBV5-1
TGCGCCAGCAGCTTGGAGGAGAGCTCTGGGGCCAACGTCCTGACTTTC
CASSLEESSGANVLTF
>TRBJ2-7|once|TRBD1|TRBV19
TGTGCCAGTAGTATTTCGTCAGGGGGCTACGAGCAGTACTTC
CASSISSGGYEQYF
>TRBJ2-7|.|TRBD1|TRBV6-2/TRBV6-3
TGTGCCAGCAGCCGACAGGGGTCCTACGAGCAGTACTTC
CASSRQGSYEQYF